The source of this TCR beta chain is a study of beta chain features in type 1 diabetes. Sequenced material consisted of expressed TCRB transcripts (all of the isolated RNA was reverse transcribed). Assay used: immunoSEQ multiplex PCR; TCRdb lists only in-frame clones, some missing. The data contain 300,000 to 350,000 clones, approximately 14% of them singletons. The CDR3 covers 14 residues. V was cut by 5 bases and J by 1 base, with 11 bases left in between. Germline V lookup: CDR1 MNHEY, CDR2 SVGAGI. One heparinised draw, averaging approximately 120 mL, was taken per donor. The chain carries TRBV6-5 and TRBJ1-1; no reliable D call. The clonotype originates from a young man in good health. Sequencing was done on a sample of central memory CD4+ T cells from blood. In DNA form, the CDR3 reads TGTGCCAGCAGTGATCGAGGGTGGAACACTGAAGCTTTCTTT. Amino acids: CASSDRGWNTEAFF.